This T cell receptor beta chain was retrieved from a study of T cell responses to AZD1222 COVID-19 vaccine. General study points: Per reports, nearly half of all spike-specific TCRs target regions that are unmutated in variants.

A word on this clone: Its antigen is not identified.

TCRdb's copy holds only in-frame clones and misses some; the assay was immunoSEQ multiplex PCR. In the table there are about 150,000 clones, approximately 92% of which are singletons. Trimming left V 5 bases short and J 4 bases short, with 14 bases between. This CDR3 comprises 14 residues. CDR1 is MNHEY, CDR2 SMNVEV, per germline (reference sequence). The origin of this receptor is an adult who received the AZD1222 COVID-19 vaccine. The input for sequencing was peripheral blood, taken 28 days after the second AZD1222 dose. J is TRBJ1-2 and V is TRBV27, with a possible D match to TRBD1 (6 bases). CDR3: CASSPHGGGYGYTF. The CDR3 DNA is TGTGCCAGCAGTCCCCACGGGGGCGGCTATGGCTACACCTTC.